This paragraph reports one T cell receptor (beta chain). Sequencing used immunoSEQ multiplex PCR; TCRdb keeps in-frame clones, though not all of them. The sample has roughly 97,000 clones, more than 75% seen once. The data are from a study of blood T cell repertoires in COVID-19. This CDR3 has 13 residues. In germline, CDR1 is SQVTM, CDR2 ANQGSEA. Deletions cut 6 bases from V and 5 bases from J, with 16 bases between. The chain joins TRBV29-1 to TRBJ1-1; possibly TRBD1 for D (6 bases). Sequenced: peripheral blood. The receptor was derived from a man between 65 and 80 years old with acute or convalescent COVID-19. The CDR3 DNA is TGCAGCGTCGTCACAGGGAGTAGGACTGAAGCTTTCTTT. Translation gives CSVVTGSRTEAFF.